Listed below are T cell receptor beta chains from one sample, sequenced in a study of CD8 T cells in Susac syndrome. MiXCR, applied by TCRdb to the immunoSEQ multiplex PCR reads, yields one record per CDR3 protein. The sample contains tens of thousands of distinct CDR3 sequences, approximately 94% of which appear only once. Sequencing was performed on CD4+ T cells from PBMCs. The source of these receptors is a human donor with Susac syndrome. Both conserved end residues are part of each CDR3. A D gene is named only where the DNA matches it firmly. Part of the rows lack a size; the others show once, few, many or a class for expanded clones.

v_call	clone_size	d_call	j_call	cdr3_aa	cdr3_nt
TRBV18	NA	TRBD2	TRBJ2-7	CASSPSASGRAYEQYF	TGTGCCAGCTCACCCTCGGCTAGCGGGAGGGCCTACGAGCAGTACTTC
TRBV29-1	once	NA	TRBJ1-3	CSVVFNSGNTIYF	TGCAGCGTTGTGTTCAACTCTGGAAACACCATATATTTT
TRBV20-1	NA	NA	TRBJ1-5	CSASFLDQPQHF	TGCAGTGCTAGTTTCTTAGATCAGCCCCAGCATTTT
TRBV20-1	NA	TRBD1	TRBJ2-1	CSASRGGLSYNEQFF	TGCAGTGCTAGTAGAGGGGGCCTATCCTACAATGAGCAGTTCTTC
TRBV3-1	NA	TRBD2	TRBJ2-1	CASSRRGSGSYNEQFF	TGTGCCAGCAGTCGTCGCGGGAGTGGTTCCTACAATGAGCAGTTCTTC
TRBV23-1	NA	NA	TRBJ1-3	CASSHNPRGISGNTIYF	TGCGCCAGCAGCCACAATCCAAGGGGGATCTCTGGAAACACCATATATTTT
TRBV20-1	NA	NA	TRBJ2-7	CSAFRQSYEQYF	TGCAGTGCTTTCCGGCAATCCTACGAGCAGTACTTC
TRBV7-3	NA	NA	TRBJ1-2	CASSLTGRREARGYTF	TGTGCCAGCAGCTTAACGGGTCGGCGGGAGGCGAGGGGCTACACCTTC
TRBV2	NA	TRBD2	TRBJ2-5	CASSGTSMGETQYF	TGTGCCAGCAGCGGGACTAGCATGGGAGAGACCCAGTACTTC
TRBV20-1	NA	NA	TRBJ1-2	CSARDPSGYTF	TGCAGTGCTAGAGATCCGAGTGGCTACACCTTC
TRBV27	NA	NA	TRBJ1-2	CASSLGAGYGYTF	TGTGCCAGCAGTTTAGGGGCGGGCTATGGCTACACCTTC
TRBV28	NA	TRBD2	TRBJ2-1	CASSFWTSGNYNEQFF	TGTGCCAGCAGTTTTTGGACTAGCGGGAATTACAATGAGCAGTTCTTC
TRBV15	NA	NA	TRBJ1-5	CATSSGRTGNNQPQHF	TGTGCCACCAGCAGCGGAAGGACGGGAAACAATCAGCCCCAGCATTTT
TRBV6-1	NA	TRBD2	TRBJ2-1	CASSASLAGLYNEQFF	TGTGCCAGCAGTGCATCCCTAGCGGGCCTCTACAATGAGCAGTTCTTC
TRBV7-2	few	NA	TRBJ1-2	CASSPRTATFPYGYTF	TGTGCCAGCAGTCCTAGGACAGCAACCTTTCCTTATGGCTACACCTTC
TRBV15	NA	TRBD1	TRBJ2-3	CATSRVGTGTGTTDTQYF	TGTGCCACCAGCAGAGTTGGGACCGGGACAGGGACCACAGATACGCAGTATTTT
TRBV18	NA	NA	TRBJ2-2	CASSPTSNTGELFF	TGTGCCAGCTCACCAACTTCGAACACCGGGGAGCTGTTTTTT
TRBV5-1	NA	TRBD1	TRBJ2-5	CASSSQTGLETQYF	TGCGCCAGCAGCTCCCAGACAGGGTTGGAGACCCAGTACTTC
TRBV20-1	NA	TRBD2	TRBJ2-1	CSASRLAGSLYNEQFF	TGCAGTGCTTCTAGACTAGCGGGGTCCCTCTACAATGAGCAGTTCTTC
TRBV25-1	NA	TRBD1	TRBJ2-6	CASSESGQTGANVLTF	TGTGCCAGCAGTGAGTCGGGACAGACTGGGGCCAACGTCCTGACTTTC
TRBV6-5	NA	TRBD2	TRBJ2-2	CASRTSGRAGELFF	TGTGCCAGCAGGACTAGCGGGAGGGCCGGGGAGCTGTTTTTT
TRBV30	NA	TRBD1	TRBJ1-1	CAWYRGGFAEAFF	TGTGCCTGGTACAGGGGAGGGTTTGCTGAAGCTTTCTTT
TRBV18	NA	TRBD1	TRBJ2-1	CASAGPGTGNYEQFF	TGTGCCAGCGCTGGACCCGGGACAGGGAACTATGAGCAGTTCTTC
TRBV2	NA	NA	TRBJ2-3	CASSELAAERTDTQYF	TGTGCCAGCAGTGAATTGGCGGCGGAGCGCACAGATACGCAGTATTTT
TRBV7-9	once	NA	TRBJ2-1	CASSLRAALRGNEQFF	TGTGCCAGCAGCTTGAGGGCAGCCCTTCGAGGCAATGAGCAGTTCTTC
TRBV7-2	NA	NA	TRBJ2-3	CASSLIGGPNTDTQYF	TGTGCCAGCAGCTTGATCGGGGGACCGAACACAGATACGCAGTATTTT
TRBV12-3/TRBV12-4	NA	TRBD2	TRBJ2-2	CASNPRSGSAGELFF	TGTGCCAGCAACCCCCGCAGCGGGAGTGCCGGGGAGCTGTTTTTT
TRBV12-3/TRBV12-4	NA	NA	TRBJ2-1	CASSRYPSGANEQFF	TGTGCCAGCAGCCGATACCCGTCGGGGGCCAATGAGCAGTTCTTC
TRBV12-3/TRBV12-4	NA	NA	TRBJ1-1	CASKGGPGGGNTEAFF	TGTGCCAGCAAGGGGGGCCCAGGAGGTGGGAACACTGAAGCTTTCTTT
TRBV5-1	NA	NA	TRBJ2-1	CASSLGASLLNEQFF	TGCGCCAGCAGCTTGGGGGCTAGCTTGTTGAATGAGCAGTTCTTC
TRBV5-1	NA	TRBD2	TRBJ2-1	CASSSTSGSMRNNEQFF	TGCGCCAGCAGCTCCACTAGCGGGAGTATGAGGAACAATGAGCAGTTCTTC
TRBV5-8	NA	NA	TRBJ2-7	CASSLDTNYEQYF	TGTGCCAGCAGCTTGGACACGAACTACGAGCAGTACTTC
TRBV5-1	NA	TRBD1	TRBJ2-5	CASHQQGNQETQYF	TGCGCCAGCCATCAACAGGGGAACCAAGAGACCCAGTACTTC
TRBV5-1	NA	NA	TRBJ1-5	CASSPQGDQPQHF	TGCGCCAGCAGCCCACAGGGAGATCAGCCCCAGCATTTT
TRBV7-8	NA	TRBD1	TRBJ1-2	CASSFDRGVYGYTF	TGTGCCAGCAGCTTCGACAGGGGGGTCTATGGCTACACCTTC
TRBV27	NA	NA	TRBJ2-1	CASSSSPALGIHNEQFF	TGTGCCAGCAGTTCATCCCCAGCCCTGGGAATTCACAATGAGCAGTTCTTC
TRBV7-2	NA	NA	TRBJ1-5	CASSTGNQPQHF	TGTGCCAGCAGTACGGGCAATCAGCCCCAGCATTTT
TRBV6-5	NA	TRBD2	TRBJ2-1	CASTSAGGGLNEQFF	TGTGCCAGCACCTCGGCGGGAGGGGGGTTGAATGAGCAGTTCTTC
TRBV6-2/TRBV6-3	NA	NA	TRBJ2-1	CASSPRQRDYNEQFF	TGTGCCAGCAGTCCAAGACAGAGAGACTACAATGAGCAGTTCTTC
TRBV4-2	NA	TRBD2	TRBJ2-2	CASTTGTSGGELFF	TGTGCCAGCACAACCGGGACTAGCGGAGGGGAGCTGTTTTTT
TRBV27	NA	TRBD1	TRBJ2-2	CASSTALTGWNTGELFF	TGTGCCAGCAGCACCGCCCTGACAGGGTGGAACACCGGGGAGCTGTTTTTT
TRBV28	NA	NA	TRBJ2-1	CASSSRYEQFF	TGTGCCAGCAGTTCAAGGTATGAGCAGTTCTTC
TRBV2	NA	TRBD1	TRBJ1-4	CASNRDRDEKLFF	TGTGCCAGCAACCGGGACAGGGACGAAAAACTGTTTTTT
TRBV5-1	NA	NA	TRBJ2-1	CASRLGGSGNNEQFF	TGCGCCAGCAGACTTGGGGGGTCTGGAAACAATGAGCAGTTCTTC
TRBV4-1	NA	NA	TRBJ2-7	CASSLADSVTYEQYF	TGCGCCAGCAGCCTAGCGGACAGCGTTACCTACGAGCAGTACTTC
TRBV6-2/TRBV6-3	NA	NA	TRBJ2-2	CASTHPSGLALNTGELFF	TGTGCCAGCACCCACCCCTCGGGGCTAGCGCTGAACACCGGGGAGCTGTTTTTT
TRBV7-9	NA	NA	TRBJ1-1	CASSLETPDRNF	TGTGCCAGCAGCTTAGAGACTCCAGACAGGAATTTT
TRBV6-2/TRBV6-3	NA	NA	TRBJ2-5	CASSYTAQETQYF	TGTGCCAGCAGTTATACAGCGCAAGAGACCCAGTACTTC
TRBV14	once	NA	TRBJ2-7	CASSQEWGGTTYEQYF	TGTGCCAGCAGCCAAGAATGGGGCGGTACCACCTACGAGCAGTACTTC
TRBV6-1	NA	NA	TRBJ2-7	CASTGSYYEQYF	TGTGCCAGCACGGGCAGCTACTACGAGCAGTACTTC
TRBV7-6	NA	NA	TRBJ2-5	CASSSYQETQYF	TGTGCCAGCAGCTCGTACCAAGAGACCCAGTACTTC